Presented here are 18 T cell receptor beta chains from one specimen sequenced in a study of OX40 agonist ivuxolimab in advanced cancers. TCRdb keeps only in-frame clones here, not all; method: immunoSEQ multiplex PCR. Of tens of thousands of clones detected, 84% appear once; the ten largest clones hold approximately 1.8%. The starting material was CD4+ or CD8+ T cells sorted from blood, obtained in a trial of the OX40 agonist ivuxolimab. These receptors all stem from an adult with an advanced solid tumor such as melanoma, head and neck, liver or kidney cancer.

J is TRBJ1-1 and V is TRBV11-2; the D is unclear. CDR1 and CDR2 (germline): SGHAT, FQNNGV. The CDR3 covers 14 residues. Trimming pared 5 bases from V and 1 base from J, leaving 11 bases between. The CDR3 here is CASSLTPGNTEAFF. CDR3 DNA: TGTGCCAGCAGCCTAACCCCGGGGAACACTGAAGCTTTCTTT.

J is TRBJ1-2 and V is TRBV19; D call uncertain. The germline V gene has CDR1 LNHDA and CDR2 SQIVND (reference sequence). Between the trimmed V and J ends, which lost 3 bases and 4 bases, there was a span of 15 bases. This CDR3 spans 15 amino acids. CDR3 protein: CASSMNHWTGYGYTF. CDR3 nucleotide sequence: TGTGCCAGTAGTATGAACCATTGGACGGGCTATGGCTACACCTTC.

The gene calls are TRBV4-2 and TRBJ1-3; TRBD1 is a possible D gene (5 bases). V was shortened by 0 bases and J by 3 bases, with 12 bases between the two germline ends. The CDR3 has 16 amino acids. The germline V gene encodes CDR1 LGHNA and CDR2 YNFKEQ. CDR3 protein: CASSQDRAGSGNTIYF. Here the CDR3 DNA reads TGTGCCAGCAGCCAAGATCGGGCAGGGAGTGGAAACACCATATATTTT.

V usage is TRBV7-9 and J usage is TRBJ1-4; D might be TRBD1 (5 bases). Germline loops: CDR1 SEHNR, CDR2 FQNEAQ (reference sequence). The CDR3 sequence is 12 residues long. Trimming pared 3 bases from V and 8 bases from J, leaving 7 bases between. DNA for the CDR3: TGTGCCAGCAGCTTTGGGGCGGAAAAACTGTTTTTT. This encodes CASSFGAEKLFF.

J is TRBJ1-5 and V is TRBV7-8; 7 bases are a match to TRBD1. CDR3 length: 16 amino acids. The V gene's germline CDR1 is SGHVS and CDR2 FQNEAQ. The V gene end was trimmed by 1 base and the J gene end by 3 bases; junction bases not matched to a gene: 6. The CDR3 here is CASSLGTGASNQPQHF. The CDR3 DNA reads TGTGCCAGCAGCTTAGGGACAGGAGCCTCCAATCAGCCCCAGCATTTT.

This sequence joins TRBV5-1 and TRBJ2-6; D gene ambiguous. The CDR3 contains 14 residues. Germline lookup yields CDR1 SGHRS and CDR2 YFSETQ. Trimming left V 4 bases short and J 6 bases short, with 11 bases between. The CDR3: CASSPGPEANVLTF. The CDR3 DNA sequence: TGCGCCAGCAGCCCCGGTCCTGAGGCCAACGTCCTGACTTTC.

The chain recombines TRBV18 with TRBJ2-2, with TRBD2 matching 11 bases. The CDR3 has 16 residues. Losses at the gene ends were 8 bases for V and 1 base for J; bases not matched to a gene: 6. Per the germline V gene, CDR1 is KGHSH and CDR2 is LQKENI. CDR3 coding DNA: TGTGCCAGCGCGGGACTAGCGGAAGTGAACACCGGGGAGCTGTTTTTT. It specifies CASAGLAEVNTGELFF. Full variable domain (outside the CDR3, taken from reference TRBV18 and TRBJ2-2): NAGVMQNPRHLVRRRGQEARLRCSPMKGHSHVYWYRQLPEEGLKFMVYLQKENIIDESGMPKERFSAEFPKEGPSILRIQQVVRGDSAAYFCASAGLAEVNTGELFFGEGSRLTVL.

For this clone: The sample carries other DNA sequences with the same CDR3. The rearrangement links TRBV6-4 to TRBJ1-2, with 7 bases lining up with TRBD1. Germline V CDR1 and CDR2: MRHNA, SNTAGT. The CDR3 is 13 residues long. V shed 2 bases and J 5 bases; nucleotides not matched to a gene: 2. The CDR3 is CASSDTGEYGYTF. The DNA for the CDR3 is TGTGCCAGCAGTGACACAGGGGAGTATGGCTACACCTTC.

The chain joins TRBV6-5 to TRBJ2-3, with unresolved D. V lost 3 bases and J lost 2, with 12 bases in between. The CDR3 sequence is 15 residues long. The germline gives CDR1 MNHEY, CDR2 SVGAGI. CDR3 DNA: TGTGCCAGCAGTTATCGGGCCCAAACCACAGATACGCAGTATTTT. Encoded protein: CASSYRAQTTDTQYF.

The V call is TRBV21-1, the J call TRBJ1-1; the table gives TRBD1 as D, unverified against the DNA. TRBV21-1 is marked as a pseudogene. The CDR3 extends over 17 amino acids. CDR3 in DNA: TGTGCCAGCAGCAAAGAGGATTCAACAGGGGCTGACACTGAAGCTTTCTTT. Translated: CASSKEDSTGADTEAFF.

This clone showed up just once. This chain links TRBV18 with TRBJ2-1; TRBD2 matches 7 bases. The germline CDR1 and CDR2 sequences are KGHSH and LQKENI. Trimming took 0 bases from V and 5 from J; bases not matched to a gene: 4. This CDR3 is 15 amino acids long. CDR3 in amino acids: CASSPPMLADNEQFF. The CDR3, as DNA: TGTGCCAGCTCACCACCGATGCTAGCGGACAATGAGCAGTTCTTC. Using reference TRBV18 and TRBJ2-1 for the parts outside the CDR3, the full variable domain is NAGVMQNPRHLVRRRGQEARLRCSPMKGHSHVYWYRQLPEEGLKFMVYLQKENIIDESGMPKERFSAEFPKEGPSILRIQQVVRGDSAAYFCASSPPMLADNEQFFGPGTRLTVL.

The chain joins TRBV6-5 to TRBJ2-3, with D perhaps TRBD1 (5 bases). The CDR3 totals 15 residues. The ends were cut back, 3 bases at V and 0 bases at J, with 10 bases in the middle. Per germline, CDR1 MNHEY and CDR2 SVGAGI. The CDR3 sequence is CASSYRGRSTDTQYF. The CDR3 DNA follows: TGTGCCAGCAGTTATAGGGGCAGGAGCACAGATACGCAGTATTTT.

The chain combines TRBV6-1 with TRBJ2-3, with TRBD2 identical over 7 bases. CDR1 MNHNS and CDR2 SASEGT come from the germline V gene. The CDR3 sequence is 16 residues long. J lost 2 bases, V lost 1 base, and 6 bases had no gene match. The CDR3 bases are TGTGCCAGCAGTGAAGTTGGGGGGGGACCCACAGATACGCAGTATTTT. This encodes CASSEVGGGPTDTQYF.

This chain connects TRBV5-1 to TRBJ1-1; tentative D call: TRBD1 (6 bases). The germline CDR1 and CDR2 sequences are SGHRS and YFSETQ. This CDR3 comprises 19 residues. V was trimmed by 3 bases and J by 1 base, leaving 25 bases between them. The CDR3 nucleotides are TGCGCCAGCAGCTACGACGGCAGGGGTGGCCTCATTAGGAACACTGAAGCTTTCTTT. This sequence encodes CASSYDGRGGLIRNTEAFF.

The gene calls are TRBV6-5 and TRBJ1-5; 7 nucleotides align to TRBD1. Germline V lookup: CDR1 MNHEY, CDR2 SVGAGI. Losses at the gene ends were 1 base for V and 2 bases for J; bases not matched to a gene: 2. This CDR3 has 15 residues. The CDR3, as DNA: TGTGCCAGCAGTTACTGGGGACAGCGCAATCAGCCCCAGCATTTT. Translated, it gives CASSYWGQRNQPQHF.

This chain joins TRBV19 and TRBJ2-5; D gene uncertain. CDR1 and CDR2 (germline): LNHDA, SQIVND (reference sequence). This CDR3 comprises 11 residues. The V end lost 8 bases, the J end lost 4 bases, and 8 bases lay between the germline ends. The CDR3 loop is CASSSGETQYF. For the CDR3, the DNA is TGTGCCAGTTCATCCGGAGAGACCCAGTACTTC.

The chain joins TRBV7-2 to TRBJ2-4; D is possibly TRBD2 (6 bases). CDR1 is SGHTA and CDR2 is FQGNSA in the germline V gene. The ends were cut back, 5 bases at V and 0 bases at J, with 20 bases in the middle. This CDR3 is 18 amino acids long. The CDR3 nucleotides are TGTGCCAGCAGCCCCCGTGGAGGGTCTCTACTAGCCAAAAACATTCAGTACTTC. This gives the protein CASSPRGGSLLAKNIQYF. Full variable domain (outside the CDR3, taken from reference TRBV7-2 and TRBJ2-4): GAGVSQSPSNKVTEKGKDVELRCDPISGHTALYWYRQSLGQGLEFLIYFQGNSAPDKSGLPSDRFSAERTGGSVSTLTIQRTQQEDSAVYLCASSPRGGSLLAKNIQYFGAGTRLSVL.

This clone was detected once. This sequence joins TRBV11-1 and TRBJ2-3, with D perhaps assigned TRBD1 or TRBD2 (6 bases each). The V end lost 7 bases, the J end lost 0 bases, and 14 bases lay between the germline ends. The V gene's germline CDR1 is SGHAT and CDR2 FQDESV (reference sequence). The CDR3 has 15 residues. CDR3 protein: CASTLGGRSTDTQYF. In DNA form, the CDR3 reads TGTGCCAGCACCCTGGGGGGCAGGAGCACAGATACGCAGTATTTT.